This T cell receptor (beta chain) was sequenced for a study of T cells in Graves' hyperthyroidism and ophthalmopathy. From RNA transcripts, TCR beta CDR3 regions were amplified. The primer set for the first-round RT-PCR of the TCR CDR3 was HTBI. Each CDR3 protein gets one entry after TCRdb re-called the multiplex PCR reads with MiXCR. Among some 490,000 distinct CDR3 sequences listed, around a fifth were seen once. This TCR came from a woman aged 70-85 years with Graves' ophthalmopathy. Specimen: blood.

CDR3 in DNA: TGTGCCAGCAGCTTAGCTAGCGCAAGCACAGATACGCAGTATTTT. This gives the protein CASSLASASTDTQYF. This sequence joins TRBV7-9 and TRBJ2-3; D is possibly TRBD2 (5 bases). The ends were cut back, 0 bases at V and 0 bases at J, with 7 bases in the middle. This CDR3 is 15 amino acids long. Germline lookup yields CDR1 SEHNR and CDR2 FQNEAQ (reference sequence).